Shown below are 5 T cell receptor beta chains from a single sample sequenced in a study of T cell repertoires in aging, cancer and after chemotherapy. Rearranged V-D-J TRB sequences were amplified with a mixed TRB-A/B primer pool. MiXCR, applied by TCRdb to the multiplex PCR reads, yields one record per CDR3 protein. The sample consists of 6,000 to 8,500 distinct CDR3 sequences, 22% of them appearing once. Peripheral blood genomic DNA, not sorted cells or RNA, was the template. Specimen: blood. The receptor source for this set is a human donor with a blood cancer.

The V gene is TRBV6-6, the J gene TRBJ2-5, with TRBD2 matching 9 bases. The trim removed 8 bases at V and 7 bases at J, leaving 11 bases unmatched. This CDR3 is built from 14 residues. The germline gives CDR1 MNHNY, CDR2 SVGAGI (reference sequence). The CDR3 DNA follows: TGTGCCAGCGGACCCCTTTTGCGGGAGGGGACCCAGTACTTC. Translating gives CASGPLLREGTQYF.

This clonotype was recorded a few times. This rearrangement joins TRBV27 to TRBJ2-7, with D hard to call. Germline assignment: CDR1 MNHEY and CDR2 SMNVEV (reference sequence). The V end was cut by 8 bases, the J end by 5 bases, with 22 bases between. The CDR3 totals 15 residues. CDR3 sequence: CASDSPLGCRDEQYF. The CDR3 bases are TGTGCCAGCGACTCTCCGCTGGGCTGTAGAGACGAGCAGTACTTC.

The genes are TRBV6-2 or TRBV6-3 and TRBJ2-5; TRBD1 matches at 9 bases. This CDR3 comprises 15 residues. From germline, CDR1 is MNHEY and CDR2 SVGEGT. V was clipped by 3 bases and J by 5 bases; unmatched bases: 7. The CDR3 DNA sequence: TGTGCCAGCAGTTATTGGACAGGGGAGGGCGAGACCCAGTACTTC. This translates into CASSYWTGEGETQYF.

Comment on this clonotype: A read error may explain this, as a much larger clone is one base away. The rearrangement links TRBV5-7 to TRBJ2-1, with 12 bases matching TRBD2. TRBV5-7 has ORF status, its function being uncertain. The CDR3 extends over 19 amino acids. This chain's CDR3 is CASSFTPGLAGGVGNKQFF. The CDR3, as DNA: TGTGCCAGCAGCTTCACACCGGGACTAGCGGGCGGGGTTGGCAATAAGCAGTTCTTC.

By share of the sample, this clonotype is medium-sized (0.01 to 0.1%). This sequence joins TRBV7-9 and TRBJ2-3; TRBD1 is a possible D gene (5 bases). The CDR3 sequence is 13 residues long. V lost 11 bases and J lost 0, with 12 bases in between. Germline-derived CDR1 and CDR2 are SEHNR and FQNEAQ (reference sequence). CDR3 sequence (DNA): TGTGCCTTCCCTGGGGCTAGCACAGATACGCAGTATTTT. Protein product: CAFPGASTDTQYF.